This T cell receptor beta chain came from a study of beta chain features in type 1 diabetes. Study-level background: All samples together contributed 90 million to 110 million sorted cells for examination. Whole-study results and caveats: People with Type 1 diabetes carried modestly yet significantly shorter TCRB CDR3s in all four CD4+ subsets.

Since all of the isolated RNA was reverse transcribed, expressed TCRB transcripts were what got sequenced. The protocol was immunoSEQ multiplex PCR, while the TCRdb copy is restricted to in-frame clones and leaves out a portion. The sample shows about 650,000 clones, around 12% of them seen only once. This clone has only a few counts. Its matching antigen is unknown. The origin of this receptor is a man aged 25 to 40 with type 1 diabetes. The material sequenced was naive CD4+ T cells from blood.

This CDR3 is CASSYSGQLNQPQHF. DNA for the CDR3: TGTGCCAGCAGCTACAGTGGACAGCTAAATCAGCCCCAGCATTTT. The chain couples TRBV7-2 to TRBJ1-5; tentatively, D is TRBD1 (6 bases). Between the trimmed V and J ends, which lost 4 bases and 4 bases, there was a span of 14 bases. The CDR3 totals 15 residues. Germline V gene sequence: CDR1 SGHTA, CDR2 FQGNSA.